This TCR beta chain originates from a study of blood T cell repertoires in COVID-19. Study summary: Sample material is recorded as cDNA or gDNA derived from T cells, B-cell-depleted T cells, or PBMCs.

Germline assignment: CDR1 SQVTM and CDR2 ANQGSEA. V was trimmed by 4 bases and J by 2 bases, leaving 12 bases between them. The CDR3 totals 13 residues. Sequenced by immunoSEQ multiplex PCR; TCRdb stores in-frame clones only, minus some. The sample consists of 230,000 or so clones, 85% to 90% of them appearing once. This clonotype originated in a woman between 45 and 65 years old with acute COVID-19. Material for sequencing was PBMCs or T cells enriched from blood (not recorded which). This chain connects TRBV29-1 to TRBJ2-7, with D perhaps matching TRBD1 (6 bases). The CDR3 DNA follows: TGCAGCGTTGTTTTCAGGGGAGCCTACGAGCAGTACTTC. This encodes CSVVFRGAYEQYF.